Shown below are 16 T cell receptor beta chains from a single sample sequenced in a study of control samples from healthy donors and cancer patients. The table came from immunoSEQ multiplex PCR; TCRdb's copy has only in-frame clones and leaves some out. Counted here are about 160,000 clones, approximately 96% occurring once; the ten biggest clones make up approximately 1%. Sequencing used blood. Every receptor here comes from a woman aged 25 to 39 in good health.

This chain links TRBV19 with TRBJ2-5; 11 bases are shared with TRBD2. V lost 9 bases to trimming and J lost 2 bases; unmatched junction nucleotides: 5. From germline, CDR1 is LNHDA and CDR2 SQIVND (reference sequence). The CDR3 is 14 amino acids. For the CDR3, the DNA is TGTGCCAGCGGGACTAGCGGACTACAAGAGACCCAGTACTTC. It encodes CASGTSGLQETQYF. The whole variable domain, remainder taken from reference TRBV19 and TRBJ2-5, is DGGITQSPKYLFRKEGQNVTLSCEQNLNHDAMYWYRQDPGQGLRLIYYSQIVNDFQKGDIAEGYSVSREKKESFPLTVTSAQKNPTAFYLCASGTSGLQETQYFGPGTRLLVL.

As concerns this clone: The sample contains more than one DNA sequence encoding this CDR3. The J gene is TRBJ2-7, the V gene TRBV12-3 or TRBV12-4; D not resolved. The CDR3 sequence is 11 residues long. Trimming took 3 bases from V and 3 from J, leaving 3 bases between them. CDR3 in amino acids: CASSFGYEQYF. The CDR3 bases are TGTGCCAGCAGTTTCGGCTACGAGCAGTACTTC.

The V and J genes are TRBV5-4 and TRBJ2-5, with 9 bases that match TRBD2. The germline gives CDR1 SGHNT, CDR2 YYREEE (reference sequence). Trimming took 3 bases from V and 5 from J; bases not matched to a gene: 20. The CDR3 is 19 residues long. CDR3 amino acids: CASSSPRVGGGAGKETQYF. The CDR3 bases are TGTGCCAGCAGCTCGCCGAGGGTAGGCGGGGGGGCGGGTAAGGAGACCCAGTACTTC.

The gene calls are TRBV4-1 and TRBJ1-2, with TRBD1 as a possible D gene (6 bases). The ends were cut back, 6 bases at V and 3 bases at J, with 14 bases in the middle. Germline V gene lookup returns CDR1 MGHRA and CDR2 YSYEKL. This CDR3 spans 14 amino acids. CDR3 sequence: CASSQTGGYYGYTF. Here the CDR3 DNA reads TGCGCCAGCAGTCAAACCGGGGGCTACTATGGCTACACCTTC.

This sequence joins TRBV5-8 and TRBJ1-4; 8 positions agree with TRBD1. The V and J ends lost 4 bases and 5 bases, in that order; junction bases with no gene match: 4. CDR1 and CDR2 from the germline V gene are SGHTS and YDEGEE. The CDR3 sequence is 14 residues long. For the CDR3, the DNA is TGTGCCAGCAGCAGGGGACAGGTGAATGAAAAACTGTTTTTT. Amino acids: CASSRGQVNEKLFF.

The genes are TRBV28 and TRBJ1-2, with 7 bases fitting TRBD1. The CDR3 sequence is 14 residues long. V lost 6 bases and J lost 0; bases outside the gene matches: 4. Germline CDR1 is MDHEN and CDR2 is SYDVKM. DNA of the CDR3: TGTGCCAGCAGCGCAGGGGGGCCTAACTATGGCTACACCTTC. Protein product: CASSAGGPNYGYTF.

This sequence joins TRBV28 and TRBJ1-6, with D unclear. The CDR3 is 14 amino acids. Germline lookup yields CDR1 MDHEN and CDR2 SYDVKM. Trimming stripped 1 base from V and 8 bases from J, with 9 bases between. CDR3: CASSLSWLYSPLHF. CDR3 sequence (DNA): TGTGCCAGCAGTTTATCCTGGCTATATTCACCCCTCCACTTT.

The chain links TRBV5-1 to TRBJ1-1; 7 bases line up with TRBD1. This CDR3 is built from 17 residues. Trimming at V came to 3 bases and at J to 6 bases, leaving 17 bases not matched to a gene. The germline gives CDR1 SGHRS, CDR2 YFSETQ. The CDR3 coding sequence is TGCGCCAGCAGCTGGGGAACACCGGGACAGACCCTCCCTGAAGCTTTCTTT. Residues: CASSWGTPGQTLPEAFF.

The chain combines TRBV15 with TRBJ1-3, with D possibly TRBD1 on 6 matching bases. This CDR3 spans 16 amino acids. Trimming shortened V by 3 bases and J by 0 bases, and 12 bases separated the two germline ends. CDR1 and CDR2 from the germline V gene are LNHNV and YYDKDF (reference sequence). CDR3 region: CATSRDRSTSGNTIYF. The CDR3, as DNA: TGTGCCACCAGCAGGGACAGATCCACCTCTGGAAACACCATATATTTT.

This rearrangement joins TRBV5-1 to TRBJ1-2; D remains unclear. Trimming pared 0 bases from V and 2 bases from J, leaving 11 bases between. CDR1 and CDR2 (germline): SGHRS, YFSETQ. The CDR3 spans 15 residues. The CDR3 DNA reads as TGCGCCAGCAGCTTGGTTGTGGGAACCAACTATGGCTACACCTTC. Translated: CASSLVVGTNYGYTF.

The chain is built from TRBV15 and TRBJ1-4; tentative D call: TRBD1 (6 bases). V lost 1 base, J lost 5 bases, and 14 bases lay in between. This CDR3 contains 16 residues. CDR1 is LNHNV and CDR2 is YYDKDF in the germline V gene (reference sequence). This CDR3 reads CATSRVRGASNEKLFF. CDR3 DNA: TGTGCCACCAGCAGAGTACGGGGGGCGAGCAATGAAAAACTGTTTTTT. The whole variable domain, remainder taken from reference TRBV15 and TRBJ1-4, is DAMVIQNPRYQVTQFGKPVTLSCSQTLNHNVMYWYQQKSSQAPKLLFHYYDKDFNNEADTPDNFQSRRPNTSFCFLDIRSPGLGDTAMYLCATSRVRGASNEKLFFGSGTQLSVL.

This chain joins TRBV21-1 and TRBJ2-1; TRBD1 is taken as the D call from the table, unchecked against the DNA. TRBV21-1 corresponds to a pseudogene. The CDR3 sequence is 15 residues long. Here the CDR3 DNA reads TGTGCCAGCAGCAAAGCACAGGGACCCCACAATGAGCAGTTCTTC. This gives the protein CASSKAQGPHNEQFF.

The genes are TRBV28 and TRBJ1-5, with no clear D. The CDR3 has 17 residues. Between the trimmed V and J ends, which lost 6 bases and 4 bases, there was a span of 22 bases. Germline CDR1 is MDHEN and CDR2 is SYDVKM. CDR3 sequence: CASSFGGWPRENQPQHF. Here the CDR3 DNA reads TGTGCCAGCAGCTTTGGTGGATGGCCCCGGGAGAATCAGCCCCAGCATTTT. Filled out from reference TRBV28 and TRBJ1-5, the complete variable domain reads DVKVTQSSRYLVKRTGEKVFLECVQDMDHENMFWYRQDPGLGLRLIYFSYDVKMKEKGDIPEGYSVSREKKERFSLILESASTNQTSMYLCASSFGGWPRENQPQHFGDGTRLSIL.

The chain has TRBV28 and TRBJ1-5, with 7 bases identical to TRBD1. This CDR3 region has 15 residues. Trimming cost V 6 bases and J 0 bases; bases outside gene matches: 5. The V gene's germline CDR1 is MDHEN and CDR2 SYDVKM. CDR3 bases: TGTGCCAGCAGCAGCGGGACAGATAGCAATCAGCCCCAGCATTTT. Translating it yields CASSSGTDSNQPQHF.

This chain links TRBV6-5 with TRBJ2-1; TRBD2 matches at 12 bases. The germline gives CDR1 MNHEY, CDR2 SVGAGI. V lost 6 bases and J lost 8; bases outside the gene matches: 2. The CDR3 is made up of 13 amino acids. The CDR3 loop reads CASRLAGGYEQFF. DNA of the CDR3: TGTGCCAGCAGACTAGCGGGAGGCTATGAGCAGTTCTTC.

The rearrangement uses TRBV5-1 and TRBJ1-1; 7 nucleotides agree with TRBD1. Germline V gene lookup returns CDR1 SGHRS and CDR2 YFSETQ. V lost 5 bases, J lost 5 bases, and 9 bases stayed unmatched. The CDR3 is 14 residues long. The CDR3 DNA is TGCGCCAGCAGTATACAGGGGAGAGGAACTGAAGCTTTCTTT. It specifies CASSIQGRGTEAFF.